These T cell receptor beta chains were read from a single sample in a study of T cells after yellow fever vaccination. A single record per CDR3 protein comes from TCRdb applying MiXCR to the 5' RACE reads. The sample lists 13,000 or so distinct CDR3 sequences, 4.9% occurring once. Sequenced material: PBMCs, either bulk or a sorted T-cell subset (CD4+, CD8+, memory, or dextramer-sorted; not recorded which), taken 45 days after the yellow fever booster vaccination. Receptor source: a man in his thirties or forties who received the YFV17D yellow fever vaccine. The conserved cysteine and the conserved F or W are not part of the CDR3 here. Fields, in order: CDR3 protein, J gene, V gene, D gene. D genes are given only for firm matches.

CDR3: ASSFGTSTYEQY
J: TRBJ2-7
V: TRBV5-1
D: .

CDR3: AISDFLNTEAF
J: TRBJ1-1
V: TRBV10-3
D: .

CDR3: ASSLDRGRFEQY
J: TRBJ2-7
V: TRBV3-1
D: TRBD1

CDR3: ASSLLEDTQY
J: TRBJ2-3
V: TRBV12-3/TRBV12-4
D: .

CDR3: ASSLERESYNEQF
J: TRBJ2-1
V: TRBV7-9
D: .

CDR3: ASSLGTGSTGELF
J: TRBJ2-2
V: TRBV7-6
D: .

CDR3: ASSLGAGPSGGYT
J: TRBJ1-2
V: TRBV5-4
D: .

CDR3: ASSLNSGEQF
J: TRBJ2-1
V: TRBV5-5
D: .

CDR3: ASSYGWVSNQPQH
J: TRBJ1-5
V: TRBV6-5
D: .

CDR3: ASSLLGVNYNEQF
J: TRBJ2-1
V: TRBV6-2/TRBV6-3
D: .

CDR3: ASSPPPGTSGGSRFDEQY
J: TRBJ2-7
V: TRBV6-5
D: TRBD2

CDR3: SATRASNSPLH
J: TRBJ1-6
V: TRBV20-1
D: .

CDR3: ASDRGSYRTDTQY
J: TRBJ2-3
V: TRBV19
D: TRBD1

CDR3: ASSKDTGTGRETQY
J: TRBJ2-5
V: TRBV7-9
D: TRBD1

CDR3: ASSRWDGWSETQY
J: TRBJ2-5
V: TRBV5-1
D: .

CDR3: ASSLVPRKANSYEQY
J: TRBJ2-7
V: TRBV7-8
D: .

CDR3: ASSRDLLYEQY
J: TRBJ2-7
V: TRBV27
D: .

CDR3: ASGPGGISGELF
J: TRBJ2-2
V: TRBV5-4
D: .

CDR3: ASSAKDGASYEQY
J: TRBJ2-7
V: TRBV4-3
D: .

CDR3: ATSDRLAGGYNEQF
J: TRBJ2-1
V: TRBV24-1
D: TRBD2

CDR3: ASSHPGRARFNEQF
J: TRBJ2-1
V: TRBV4-3
D: .

CDR3: ASSEGTGQNQPQH
J: TRBJ1-5
V: TRBV4-3
D: TRBD1

CDR3: SARSMRGNLSNQPQH
J: TRBJ1-5
V: TRBV20-1
D: .

CDR3: ASSLVRSDTQY
J: TRBJ2-3
V: TRBV7-2
D: .